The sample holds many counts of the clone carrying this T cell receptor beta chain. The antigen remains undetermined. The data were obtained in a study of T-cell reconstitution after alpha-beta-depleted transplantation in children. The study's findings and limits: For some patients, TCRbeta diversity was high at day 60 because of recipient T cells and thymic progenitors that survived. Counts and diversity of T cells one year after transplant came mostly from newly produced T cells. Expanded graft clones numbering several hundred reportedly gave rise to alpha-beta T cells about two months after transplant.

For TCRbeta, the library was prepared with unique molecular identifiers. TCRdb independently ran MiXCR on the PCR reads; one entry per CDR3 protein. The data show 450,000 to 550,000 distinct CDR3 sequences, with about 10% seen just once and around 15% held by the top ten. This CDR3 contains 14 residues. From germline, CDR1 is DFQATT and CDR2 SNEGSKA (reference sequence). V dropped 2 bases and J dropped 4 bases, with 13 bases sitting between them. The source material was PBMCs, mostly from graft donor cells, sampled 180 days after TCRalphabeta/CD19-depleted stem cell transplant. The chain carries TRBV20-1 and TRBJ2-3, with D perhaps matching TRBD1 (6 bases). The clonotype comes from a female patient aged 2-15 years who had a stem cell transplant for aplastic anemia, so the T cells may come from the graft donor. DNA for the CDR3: TGCAGTGCTAGACATTGGTACAGGGCAGATACGCAGTATTTT. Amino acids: CSARHWYRADTQYF.